This T cell receptor beta chain was sequenced during a study of Tregs in tolerant kidney transplant recipients. Study in general: CD4+CD25+CD127- cells came from approximately three-day belatacept mixed lymphocyte reactions, some with roughly five-day graft donor restimulation. Sorting used antibodies to exclude donor cells. Study-level points and caveats: Validation in larger populations is needed because few patients were studied.

Generated by immunoSEQ multiplex PCR, the TCRdb table keeps only in-frame clones and is missing some. Of 15,000 to 25,000 clones listed, about two thirds are singletons. This CDR3 is built from 14 residues. In germline, CDR1 is KGHSH, CDR2 LQKENI. V lost 5 bases to trimming and J lost 7 bases; unmatched junction nucleotides: 10. This clone was observed once. Its target is unknown. Sequencing was done on a sample of Tregs from blood cultured with allogeneic cells. The sequence was collected from a human donor in good health. This chain links TRBV18 with TRBJ2-7, with 8 bases fitting TRBD1. CDR3 residues: CASSSRTGSGEQYF. Here the CDR3 DNA reads TGTGCCAGCTCATCCCGGACAGGGTCGGGGGAGCAGTACTTC.